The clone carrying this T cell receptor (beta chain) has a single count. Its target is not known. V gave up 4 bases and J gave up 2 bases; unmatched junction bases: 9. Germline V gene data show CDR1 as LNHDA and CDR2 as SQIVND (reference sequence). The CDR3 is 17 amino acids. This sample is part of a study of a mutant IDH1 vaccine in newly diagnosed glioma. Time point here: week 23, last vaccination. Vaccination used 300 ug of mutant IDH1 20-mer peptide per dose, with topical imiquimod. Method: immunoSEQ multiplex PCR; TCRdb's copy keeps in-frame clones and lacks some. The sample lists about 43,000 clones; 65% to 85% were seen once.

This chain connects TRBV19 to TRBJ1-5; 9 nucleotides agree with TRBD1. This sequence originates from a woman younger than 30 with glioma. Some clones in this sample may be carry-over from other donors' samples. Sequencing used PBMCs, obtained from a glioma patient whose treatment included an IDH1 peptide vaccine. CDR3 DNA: TGTGCCAGTAGTACCACAGGGGGCGCGTGGGGCAATCAGCCCCAGCATTTT. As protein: CASSTTGGAWGNQPQHF.